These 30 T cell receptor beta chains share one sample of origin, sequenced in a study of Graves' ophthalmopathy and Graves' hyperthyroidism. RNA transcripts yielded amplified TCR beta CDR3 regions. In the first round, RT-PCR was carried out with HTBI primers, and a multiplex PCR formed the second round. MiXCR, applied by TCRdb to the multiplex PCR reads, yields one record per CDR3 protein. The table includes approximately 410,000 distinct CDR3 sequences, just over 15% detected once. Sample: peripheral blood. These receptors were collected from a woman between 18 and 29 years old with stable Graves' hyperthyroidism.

The CDR3 sequence: CASSQLLLETQYF. The DNA of the CDR3 is TGCGCCAGCAGCCAACTTTTACTAGAGACCCAGTACTTC. The V and J genes are TRBV4-1 and TRBJ2-5, with D uncertain. This CDR3 is built from 13 residues. Per the germline V gene, CDR1 is MGHRA and CDR2 is YSYEKL. V was cut by 2 bases and J by 4 bases, with 8 bases left in between.

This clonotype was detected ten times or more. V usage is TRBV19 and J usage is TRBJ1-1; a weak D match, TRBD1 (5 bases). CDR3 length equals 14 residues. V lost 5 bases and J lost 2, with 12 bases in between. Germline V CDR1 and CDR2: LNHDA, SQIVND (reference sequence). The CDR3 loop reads CASSYRGSNTEAFF. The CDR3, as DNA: TGTGCCAGTAGTTATCGGGGGTCCAACACTGAAGCTTTCTTT.

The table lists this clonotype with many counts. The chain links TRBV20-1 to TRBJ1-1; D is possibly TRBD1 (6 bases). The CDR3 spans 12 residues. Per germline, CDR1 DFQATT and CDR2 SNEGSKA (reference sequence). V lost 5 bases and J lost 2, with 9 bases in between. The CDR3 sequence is CSADGGNTEAFF. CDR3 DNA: TGCAGTGCTGACGGGGGCAACACTGAAGCTTTCTTT.

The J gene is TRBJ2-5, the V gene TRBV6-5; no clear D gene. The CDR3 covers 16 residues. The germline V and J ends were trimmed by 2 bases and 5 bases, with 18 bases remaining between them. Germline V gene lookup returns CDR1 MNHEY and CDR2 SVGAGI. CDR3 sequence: CASSYRGKYTGETQYF. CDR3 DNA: TGTGCCAGCAGTTACCGAGGAAAATACACCGGGGAGACCCAGTACTTC.

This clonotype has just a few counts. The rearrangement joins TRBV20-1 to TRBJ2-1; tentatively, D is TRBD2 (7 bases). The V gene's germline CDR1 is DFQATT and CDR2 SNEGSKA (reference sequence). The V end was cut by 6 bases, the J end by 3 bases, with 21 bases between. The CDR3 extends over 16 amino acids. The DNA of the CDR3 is TGCAGTGCCATCTTGGGGGGGCCAGAAAACTACAATGAGCAGTTCTTC. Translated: CSAILGGPENYNEQFF.

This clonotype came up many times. CDR3: CASSFMTDLEAFF. In DNA, the CDR3 is TGTGCCAGCAGCTTCATGACAGACCTTGAAGCTTTCTTT. This chain connects TRBV7-2 to TRBJ1-1; maybe TRBD1 (5 bases). This CDR3 spans 13 amino acids. Germline values: CDR1 SGHTA, CDR2 FQGNSA. Between the trimmed V and J ends, which lost 3 bases and 7 bases, there was a span of 12 bases.

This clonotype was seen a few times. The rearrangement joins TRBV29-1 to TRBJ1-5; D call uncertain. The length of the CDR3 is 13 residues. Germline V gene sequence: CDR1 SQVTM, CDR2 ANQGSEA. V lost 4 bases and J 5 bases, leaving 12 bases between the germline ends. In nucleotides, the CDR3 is TGCAGCGTTGCCGCGGGGTTTGATCAGCCCCAGCATTTT. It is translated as CSVAAGFDQPQHF.

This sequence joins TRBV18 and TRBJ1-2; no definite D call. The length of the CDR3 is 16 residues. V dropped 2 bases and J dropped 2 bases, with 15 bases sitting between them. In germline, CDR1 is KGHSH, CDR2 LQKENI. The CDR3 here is CASSPLSFSPNYGYTF. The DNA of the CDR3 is TGTGCCAGCTCACCATTATCGTTCAGCCCAAACTATGGCTACACCTTC.

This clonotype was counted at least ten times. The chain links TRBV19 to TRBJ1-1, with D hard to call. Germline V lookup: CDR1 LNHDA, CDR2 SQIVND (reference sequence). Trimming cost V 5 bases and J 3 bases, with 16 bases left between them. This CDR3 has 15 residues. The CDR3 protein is CASSADGLLDTEAFF. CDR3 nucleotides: TGTGCCAGTAGTGCAGATGGGTTATTGGACACTGAAGCTTTCTTT.

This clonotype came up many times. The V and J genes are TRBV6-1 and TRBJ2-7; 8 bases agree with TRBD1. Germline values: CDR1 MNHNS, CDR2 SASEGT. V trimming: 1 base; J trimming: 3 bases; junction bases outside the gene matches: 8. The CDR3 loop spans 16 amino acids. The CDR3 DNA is TGTGCCAGCAGTGAAGGGCTAGGACAGGGTCACTACGAGCAGTACTTC. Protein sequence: CASSEGLGQGHYEQYF.

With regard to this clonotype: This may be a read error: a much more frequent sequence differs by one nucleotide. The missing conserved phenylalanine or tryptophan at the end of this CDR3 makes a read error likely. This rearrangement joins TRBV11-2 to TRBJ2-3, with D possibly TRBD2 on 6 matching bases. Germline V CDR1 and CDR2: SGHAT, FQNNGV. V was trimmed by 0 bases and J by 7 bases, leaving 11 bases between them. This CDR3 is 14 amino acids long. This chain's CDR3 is CASSLEAGTNTQYC. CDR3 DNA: TGTGCCAGCAGCTTAGAGGCGGGGACGAATACGCAGTATTGT.

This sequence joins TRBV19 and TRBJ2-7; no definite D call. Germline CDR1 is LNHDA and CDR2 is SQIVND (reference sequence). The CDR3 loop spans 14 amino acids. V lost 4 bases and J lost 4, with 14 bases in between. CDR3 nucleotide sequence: TGTGCCAGTAGTACCCACGGCACCGGATACGAGCAGTACTTC. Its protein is CASSTHGTGYEQYF.

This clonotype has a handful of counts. CDR3 loop: CASSPPWRPSNQPQHF. DNA of the CDR3: TGTGCCAGTAGTCCCCCCTGGCGGCCTAGCAATCAGCCCCAGCATTTT. The chain links TRBV19 to TRBJ1-5, with D uncertain. The CDR3 extends over 16 amino acids. Germline values: CDR1 LNHDA, CDR2 SQIVND (reference sequence). Trimming shortened V by 5 bases and J by 0 bases, and 14 bases separated the two germline ends.

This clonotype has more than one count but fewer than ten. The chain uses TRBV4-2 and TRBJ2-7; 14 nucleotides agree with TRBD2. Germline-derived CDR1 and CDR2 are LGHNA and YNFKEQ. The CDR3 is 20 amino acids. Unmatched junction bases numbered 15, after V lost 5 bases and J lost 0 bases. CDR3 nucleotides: TGTGCCAGCAGCACAAACATGGGCGGACTAGCGGGGGGACTCTCCTACGAGCAGTACTTC. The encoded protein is CASSTNMGGLAGGLSYEQYF.

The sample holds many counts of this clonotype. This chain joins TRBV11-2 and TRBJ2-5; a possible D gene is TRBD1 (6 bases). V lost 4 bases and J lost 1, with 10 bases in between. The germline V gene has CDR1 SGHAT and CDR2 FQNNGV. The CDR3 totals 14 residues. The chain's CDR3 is CASSYRALQETQYF. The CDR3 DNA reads TGTGCCAGCAGCTACAGGGCTCTCCAAGAGACCCAGTACTTC.

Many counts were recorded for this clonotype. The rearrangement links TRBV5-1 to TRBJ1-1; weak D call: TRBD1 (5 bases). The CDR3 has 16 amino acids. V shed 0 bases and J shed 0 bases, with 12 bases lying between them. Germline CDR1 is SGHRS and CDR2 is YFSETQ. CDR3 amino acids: CASSLGDRRLNTEAFF. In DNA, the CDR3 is TGCGCCAGCAGCTTGGGGGACCGACGACTGAACACTGAAGCTTTCTTT.

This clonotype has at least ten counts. The CDR3, as DNA: TGTGCCAGCAGCCCTAGGCAGTTTAGCTCTGGAAACACCATATATTTT. Translated, it gives CASSPRQFSSGNTIYF. The chain links TRBV11-2 to TRBJ1-3; D is unresolved. CDR3 length equals 16 residues. The germline V gene encodes CDR1 SGHAT and CDR2 FQNNGV. Between the trimmed V and J ends, which lost 5 bases and 0 bases, there was a span of 14 bases.

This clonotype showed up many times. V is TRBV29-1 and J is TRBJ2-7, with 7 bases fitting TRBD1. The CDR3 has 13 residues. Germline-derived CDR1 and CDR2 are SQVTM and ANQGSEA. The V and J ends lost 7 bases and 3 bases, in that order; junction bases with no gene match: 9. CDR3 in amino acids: CSASGGPYYEQYF. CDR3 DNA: TGCAGCGCATCAGGGGGACCCTACTACGAGCAGTACTTC.

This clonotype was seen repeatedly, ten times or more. CDR3 sequence reads: CASSEPGTETGYTF. The CDR3 coding sequence is TGCGCCAGCTCTGAGCCCGGGACAGAAACCGGCTACACCTTC. V is TRBV5-1 and J is TRBJ1-2; TRBD1 matches at 7 bases. V gave up 7 bases and J gave up 8 bases; unmatched junction bases: 14. The CDR3 sequence is 14 residues long. Germline V gene lookup returns CDR1 SGHRS and CDR2 YFSETQ.

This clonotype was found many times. The CDR3 sequence is CATSDGPSETQYF. The CDR3 coding sequence is TGTGCCACCAGTGATGGACCGTCGGAGACCCAGTACTTC. The chain uses TRBV24-1 and TRBJ2-5; D unclear. CDR1 is KGHDR and CDR2 is SFDVKD in the germline V gene. Trimming took off 3 bases at V and 5 bases at J, with 9 bases between the two ends. This CDR3 region has 13 residues.

CDR3 nucleotides: TGTGCCACCCGGGACAGGGGGCTGATTGGAAACACCATATATTTT. Its translation: CATRDRGLIGNTIYF. This rearrangement joins TRBV10-3 to TRBJ1-3; 12 positions agree with TRBD1. V lost 10 bases, J lost 3 bases, and 7 bases stayed unmatched. CDR1 is ENHRY and CDR2 is SYGVKD in the germline V gene. The CDR3 is 15 amino acids.

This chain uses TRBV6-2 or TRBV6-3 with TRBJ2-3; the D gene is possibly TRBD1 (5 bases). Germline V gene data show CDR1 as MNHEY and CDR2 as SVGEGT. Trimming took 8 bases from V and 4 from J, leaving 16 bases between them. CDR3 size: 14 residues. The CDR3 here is CASVTGGAPDTQYF. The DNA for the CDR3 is TGTGCCAGCGTTACCGGTGGGGCGCCAGATACGCAGTATTTT.

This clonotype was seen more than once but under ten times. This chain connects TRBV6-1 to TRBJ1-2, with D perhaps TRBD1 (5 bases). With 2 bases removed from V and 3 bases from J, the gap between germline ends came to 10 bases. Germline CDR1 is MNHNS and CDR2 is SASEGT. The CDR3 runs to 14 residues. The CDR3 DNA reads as TGTGCCAGCAGTGAATACGGGGGAGACTATGGCTACACCTTC. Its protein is CASSEYGGDYGYTF.

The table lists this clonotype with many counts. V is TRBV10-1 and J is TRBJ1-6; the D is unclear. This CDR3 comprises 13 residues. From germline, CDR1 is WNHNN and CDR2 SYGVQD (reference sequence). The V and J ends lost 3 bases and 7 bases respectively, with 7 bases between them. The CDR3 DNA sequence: TGCGCCAGCAGTGATGCCAGAAATTCACCCCTCCACTTT. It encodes CASSDARNSPLHF.

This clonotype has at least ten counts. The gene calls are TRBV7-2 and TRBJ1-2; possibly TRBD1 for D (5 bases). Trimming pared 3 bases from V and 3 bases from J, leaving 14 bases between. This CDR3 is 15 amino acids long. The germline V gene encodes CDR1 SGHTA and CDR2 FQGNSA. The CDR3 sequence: CASSLPAGYDYGYTF. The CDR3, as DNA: TGTGCCAGCAGCTTGCCGGCAGGGTATGACTATGGCTACACCTTC.

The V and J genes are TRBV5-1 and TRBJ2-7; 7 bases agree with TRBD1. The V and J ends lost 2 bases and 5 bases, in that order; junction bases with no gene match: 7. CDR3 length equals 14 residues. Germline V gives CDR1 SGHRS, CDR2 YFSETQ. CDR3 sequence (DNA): TGCGCCAGCAGCTTCAGGGGGATTGTTGACGAGCAGTACTTC. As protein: CASSFRGIVDEQYF.

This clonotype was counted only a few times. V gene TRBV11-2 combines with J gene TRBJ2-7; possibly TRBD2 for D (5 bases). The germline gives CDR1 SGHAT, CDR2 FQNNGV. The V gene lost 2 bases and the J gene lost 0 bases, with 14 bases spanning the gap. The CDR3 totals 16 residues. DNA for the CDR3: TGTGCCAGCAGCTTATTACTAGACCTTAGCTCCTACGAGCAGTACTTC. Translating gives CASSLLLDLSSYEQYF. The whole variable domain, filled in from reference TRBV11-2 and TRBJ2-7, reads EAGVAQSPRYKIIEKRQSVAFWCNPISGHATLYWYQQILGQGPKLLIQFQNNGVVDDSQLPKDRFSAERLKGVDSTLKIQPAKLEDSAVYLCASSLLLDLSSYEQYFGPGTRLTVT.

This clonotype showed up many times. The DNA of the CDR3 is TGCAGCGTTGAAGAACAGGGGTCCTACGAGCAGTACTTC. The encoded protein is CSVEEQGSYEQYF. The chain has TRBV29-1 and TRBJ2-7, with 7 bases matching TRBD1. This CDR3 region has 13 residues. Per germline, CDR1 SQVTM and CDR2 ANQGSEA. Losses at the gene ends were 0 bases for V and 1 base for J; bases not matched to a gene: 0.

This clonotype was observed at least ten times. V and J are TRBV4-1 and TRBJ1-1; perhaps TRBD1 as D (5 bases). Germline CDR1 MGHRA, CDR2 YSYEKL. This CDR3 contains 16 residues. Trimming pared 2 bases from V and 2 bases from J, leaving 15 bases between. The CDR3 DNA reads TGCGCCAGCAGCCAACCAATATCCGACAGAAACACTGAAGCTTTCTTT. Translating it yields CASSQPISDRNTEAFF.

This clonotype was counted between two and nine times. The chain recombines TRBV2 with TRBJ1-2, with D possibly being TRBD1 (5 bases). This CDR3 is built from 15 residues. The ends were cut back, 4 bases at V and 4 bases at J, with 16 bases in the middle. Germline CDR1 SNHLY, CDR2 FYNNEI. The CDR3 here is CASSVYKGTVYGYTF. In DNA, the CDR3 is TGTGCCAGCAGTGTTTATAAGGGGACGGTCTATGGCTACACCTTC. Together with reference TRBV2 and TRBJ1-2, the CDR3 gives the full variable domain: EPEVTQTPSHQVTQMGQEVILRCVPISNHLYFYWYRQILGQKVEFLVSFYNNEISEKSEIFDDQFSVERPDGSNFTLKIRSTKLEDSAMYFCASSVYKGTVYGYTFGSGTRLTVV.